These 8 T cell receptor beta chains were sequenced from one sample in a study of blood T cell repertoires in COVID-19 (dated by TCRdb to 2018 to 2021). The library was prepared using the immunoSEQ multiplex PCR assay. TCRdb holds this immuneACCESS table with in-frame rearrangements only. Some clones are missing; in checked studies, unresolved V genes explain under half, and the rest has no known cause. The table for this sample lists more than 100,000 clones; roughly 85% of them were counted only once. Of the sample, approximately 3.1% falls within the top ten clones. Sequencing was done on a sample of peripheral blood. These receptors were taken from a man over 45 in a cohort sampled during active COVID-19.

A note on this clone: The same CDR3 arises from other DNA sequences in this sample as well. This chain connects TRBV9 to TRBJ1-6, with D possibly TRBD1 on 5 matching bases. V shed 1 base and J shed 7 bases, with 6 bases lying between them. This CDR3 region has 13 residues. The germline V gene encodes CDR1 SGDLS and CDR2 YYNGEE. In DNA form, the CDR3 reads TGTGCCAGCAGCGTACAGGGAAATTCACCCCTCCACTTT. This codes for CASSVQGNSPLHF.

This chain connects TRBV5-4 to TRBJ1-1; D remains unclear. V lost 0 bases and J 1 base, leaving 7 bases between the germline ends. The V gene's germline CDR1 is SGHNT and CDR2 YYREEE (reference sequence). The CDR3 extends over 14 amino acids. The CDR3: CASSLVGANTEAFF. The CDR3 DNA follows: TGTGCCAGCAGCTTGGTTGGAGCGAACACTGAAGCTTTCTTT.

The chain links TRBV11-2 to TRBJ1-1; 9 nucleotides agree with TRBD1. Looked up from germline, CDR1 is SGHAT and CDR2 is FQNNGV. The CDR3 loop spans 17 amino acids. Trimming cost V 0 bases and J 2 bases; bases outside gene matches: 7. CDR3 nucleotides: TGTGCCAGCAGCTTAGACGACAGGGGGGTCAGTAACACTGAAGCTTTCTTT. Translated, it gives CASSLDDRGVSNTEAFF.

The chain is built from TRBV5-4 and TRBJ2-2; 7 positions agree with TRBD1. The CDR3 is made up of 17 amino acids. Germline lookup yields CDR1 SGHNT and CDR2 YYREEE (reference sequence). The junction had 9 bases not matched to a gene; V was cut back by 0 bases and J by 4 bases. CDR3 DNA sequence: TGTGCCAGCAGCTTGGGCGGTAGGAAGGGGGCCACCGGGGAGCTGTTTTTT. It specifies CASSLGGRKGATGELFF.

This chain joins TRBV5-4 and TRBJ2-1, with TRBD2 identical over 7 bases. The germline V gene has CDR1 SGHNT and CDR2 YYREEE (reference sequence). The CDR3 sequence is 14 residues long. The trim removed 4 bases at V and 8 bases at J, leaving 9 bases unmatched. CDR3 DNA sequence: TGTGCCAGCAGCCCGGGGGGTGGGCGTCATGAGCAGTTCTTC. Protein product: CASSPGGGRHEQFF. Complete variable domain (other parts from reference TRBV5-4 and TRBJ2-1): ETGVTQSPTHLIKTRGQQVTLRCSSQSGHNTVSWYQQALGQGPQFIFQYYREEENGRGNFPPRFSGLQFPNYSSELNVNALELDDSALYLCASSPGGGRHEQFFGPGTRLTVL.

This chain links TRBV9 with TRBJ2-1, with D uncertain. From germline, CDR1 is SGDLS and CDR2 YYNGEE. Trimming stripped 0 bases from V and 9 bases from J, with 13 bases between. The CDR3 has 14 residues. Written as DNA, the CDR3 is TGTGCCAGCAGCGTAGTTGGTAGCTCGGGTGAGCAGTTCTTC. Translation: CASSVVGSSGEQFF.

The chain combines TRBV7-8 with TRBJ2-1; D possibly corresponds to TRBD1 (6 bases). The CDR3 is made up of 13 amino acids. Germline V CDR1 and CDR2: SGHVS, FQNEAQ. The germline V and J ends were trimmed by 5 bases and 8 bases, with 13 bases remaining between them. The chain's CDR3 is CASSGGRGDEQFF. In DNA form, the CDR3 reads TGTGCCAGCAGCGGGGGCCGGGGCGATGAGCAGTTCTTC.

CDR3 coding DNA: TGCAGCGTTGAGGCTGATTACAATGAGCAGTTCTTC. It codes for CSVEADYNEQFF. The chain combines TRBV29-1 with TRBJ2-1; no reliable D call. The CDR3 extends over 12 amino acids. Germline CDR1 and CDR2: SQVTM and ANQGSEA. Trimming cost V 3 bases and J 4 bases, with 7 bases left between them.